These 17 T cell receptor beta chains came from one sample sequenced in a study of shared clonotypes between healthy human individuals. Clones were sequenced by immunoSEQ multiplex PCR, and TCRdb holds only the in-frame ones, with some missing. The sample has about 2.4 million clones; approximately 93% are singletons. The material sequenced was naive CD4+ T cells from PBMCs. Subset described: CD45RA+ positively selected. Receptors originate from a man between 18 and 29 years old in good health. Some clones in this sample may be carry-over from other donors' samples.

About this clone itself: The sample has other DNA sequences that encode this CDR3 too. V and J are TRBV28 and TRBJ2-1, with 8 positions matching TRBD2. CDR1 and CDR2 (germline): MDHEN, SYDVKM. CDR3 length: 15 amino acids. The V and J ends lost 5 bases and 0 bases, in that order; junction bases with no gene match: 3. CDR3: CASSRSGSSYNEQFF. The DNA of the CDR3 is TGTGCCAGCAGTCGCAGCGGGAGCTCCTACAATGAGCAGTTCTTC. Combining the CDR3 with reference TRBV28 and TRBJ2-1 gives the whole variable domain DVKVTQSSRYLVKRTGEKVFLECVQDMDHENMFWYRQDPGLGLRLIYFSYDVKMKEKGDIPEGYSVSREKKERFSLILESASTNQTSMYLCASSRSGSSYNEQFFGPGTRLTVL.

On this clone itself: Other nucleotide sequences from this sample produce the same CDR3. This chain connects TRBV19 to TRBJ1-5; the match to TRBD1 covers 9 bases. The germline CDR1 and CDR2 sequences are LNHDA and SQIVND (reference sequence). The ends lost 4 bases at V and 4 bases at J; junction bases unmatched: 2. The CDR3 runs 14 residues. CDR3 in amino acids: CASSTDRGNQPQHF. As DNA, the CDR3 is TGTGCCAGTAGTACAGACAGGGGGAATCAGCCCCAGCATTTT.

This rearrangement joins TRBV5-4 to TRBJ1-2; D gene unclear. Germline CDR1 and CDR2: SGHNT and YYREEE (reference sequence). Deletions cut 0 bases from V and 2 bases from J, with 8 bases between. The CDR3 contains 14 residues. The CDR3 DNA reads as TGTGCCAGCAGCTTGGGACGGGAAAACTATGGCTACACCTTC. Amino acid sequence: CASSLGRENYGYTF.

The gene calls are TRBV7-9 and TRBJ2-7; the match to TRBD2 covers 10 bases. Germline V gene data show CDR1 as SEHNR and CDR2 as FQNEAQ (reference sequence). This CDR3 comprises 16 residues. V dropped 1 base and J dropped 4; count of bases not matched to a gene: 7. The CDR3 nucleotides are TGTGCCAGCAGCTTAGGGGCTAGCGGGAGTACGTACGAGCAGTACTTC. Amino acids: CASSLGASGSTYEQYF.

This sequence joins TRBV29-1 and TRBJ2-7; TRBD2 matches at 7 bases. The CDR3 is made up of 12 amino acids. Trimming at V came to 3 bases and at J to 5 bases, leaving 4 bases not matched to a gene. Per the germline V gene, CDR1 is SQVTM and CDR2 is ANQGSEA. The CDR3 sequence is CSVDWGRDEQYF. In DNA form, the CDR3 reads TGCAGCGTTGATTGGGGGAGGGACGAGCAGTACTTC.

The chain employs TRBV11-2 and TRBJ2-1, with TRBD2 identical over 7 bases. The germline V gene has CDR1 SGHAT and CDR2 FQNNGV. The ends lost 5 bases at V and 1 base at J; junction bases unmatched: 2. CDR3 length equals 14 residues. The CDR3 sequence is CASSRDYSYNEQFF. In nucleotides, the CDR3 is TGTGCCAGCAGCCGGGACTATTCCTACAATGAGCAGTTCTTC. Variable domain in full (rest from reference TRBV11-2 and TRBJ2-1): EAGVAQSPRYKIIEKRQSVAFWCNPISGHATLYWYQQILGQGPKLLIQFQNNGVVDDSQLPKDRFSAERLKGVDSTLKIQPAKLEDSAVYLCASSRDYSYNEQFFGPGTRLTVL.

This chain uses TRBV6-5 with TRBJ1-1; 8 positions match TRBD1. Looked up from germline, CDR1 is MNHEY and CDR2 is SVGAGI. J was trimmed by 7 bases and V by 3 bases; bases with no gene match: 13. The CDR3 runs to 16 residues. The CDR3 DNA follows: TGTGCCAGCAGTTATGGTTCCAGGGGGCTAAGAAATGAAGCTTTCTTT. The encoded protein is CASSYGSRGLRNEAFF.

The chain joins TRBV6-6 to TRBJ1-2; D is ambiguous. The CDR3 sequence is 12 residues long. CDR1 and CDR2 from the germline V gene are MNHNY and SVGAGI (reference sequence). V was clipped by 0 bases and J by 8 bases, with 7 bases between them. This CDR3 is CASSYSLLGYTF. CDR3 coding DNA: TGTGCCAGCAGTTACTCTCTGTTGGGCTACACCTTC.

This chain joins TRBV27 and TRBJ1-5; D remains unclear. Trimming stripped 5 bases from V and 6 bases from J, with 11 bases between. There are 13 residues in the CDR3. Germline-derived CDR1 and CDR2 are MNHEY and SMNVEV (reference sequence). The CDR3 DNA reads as TGTGCCAGCAGTCCCCTAGCAGGTCAGCCCCAGCATTTT. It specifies CASSPLAGQPQHF.

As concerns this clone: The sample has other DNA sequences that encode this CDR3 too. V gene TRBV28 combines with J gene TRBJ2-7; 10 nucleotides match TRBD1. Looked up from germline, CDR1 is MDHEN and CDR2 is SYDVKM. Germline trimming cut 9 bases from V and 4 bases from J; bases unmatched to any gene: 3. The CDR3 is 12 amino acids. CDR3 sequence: CASRQGAYEQYF. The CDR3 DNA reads TGTGCCAGTCGACAGGGGGCTTACGAGCAGTACTTC.

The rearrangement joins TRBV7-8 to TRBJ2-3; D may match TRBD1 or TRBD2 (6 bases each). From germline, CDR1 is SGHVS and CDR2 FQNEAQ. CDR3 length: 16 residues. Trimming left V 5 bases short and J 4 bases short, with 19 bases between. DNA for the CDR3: TGTGCCAGCAGCATTCTTCGGGGGCGCGGGGCAGATACGCAGTATTTT. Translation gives CASSILRGRGADTQYF.

Here the CDR3 reads CASSDSLRRTEAFF. The CDR3 coding sequence is TGTGCCAGCAGTGACTCCCTTCGGCGGACTGAAGCTTTCTTT. The V and J genes are TRBV6-4 and TRBJ1-1; D not certain. Trimming shortened V by 0 bases and J by 5 bases, and 10 bases separated the two germline ends. Per germline, CDR1 MRHNA and CDR2 SNTAGT. The CDR3 spans 14 residues.

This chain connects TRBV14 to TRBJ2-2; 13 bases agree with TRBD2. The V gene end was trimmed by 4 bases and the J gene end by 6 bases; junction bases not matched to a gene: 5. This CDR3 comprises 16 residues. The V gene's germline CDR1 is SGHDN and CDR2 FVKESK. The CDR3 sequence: CASSPMGLAGSGELFF. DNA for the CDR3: TGTGCCAGCAGCCCAATGGGACTAGCGGGATCCGGGGAGCTGTTTTTT. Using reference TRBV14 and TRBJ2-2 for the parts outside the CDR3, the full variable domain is EAGVTQFPSHSVIEKGQTVTLRCDPISGHDNLYWYRRVMGKEIKFLLHFVKESKQDESGMPNNRFLAERTGGTYSTLKVQPAELEDSGVYFCASSPMGLAGSGELFFGEGSRLTVL.

The CDR3 sequence is CASSPRGVVMNTEAFF. DNA for the CDR3: TGTGCCAGCAGCCCGAGAGGGGTCGTCATGAACACTGAAGCTTTCTTT. V usage is TRBV7-9 and J usage is TRBJ1-1, with a possible D match to TRBD1 (5 bases). The CDR3 sequence is 16 residues long. V lost 5 bases and J lost 0, with 16 bases in between. From germline, CDR1 is SEHNR and CDR2 FQNEAQ (reference sequence).

This chain's CDR3 is CAGRTGAGTGELFF. The CDR3 DNA follows: TGTGCCGGGAGGACAGGGGCGGGCACCGGGGAGCTGTTTTTT. V usage is TRBV6-1 and J usage is TRBJ2-2; 9 nucleotides agree with TRBD1. V trimming: 11 bases; J trimming: 4 bases; junction bases outside the gene matches: 8. CDR1 and CDR2 from the germline V gene are MNHNS and SASEGT. The CDR3 is 14 residues long.

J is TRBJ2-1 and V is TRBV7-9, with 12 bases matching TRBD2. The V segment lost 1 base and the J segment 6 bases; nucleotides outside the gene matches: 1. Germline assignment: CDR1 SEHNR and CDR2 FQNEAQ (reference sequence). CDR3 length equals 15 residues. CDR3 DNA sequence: TGTGCCAGCAGCTTAGGACTAGCGGGAGTCAATGAGCAGTTCTTC. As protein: CASSLGLAGVNEQFF.

Here the CDR3 DNA reads TGTGCCAGCAGGGGAAACGGGGTGGGCTACACCTTC. This encodes CASRGNGVGYTF. The rearrangement uses TRBV6-5 and TRBJ1-2, with D uncertain. V was shortened by 6 bases and J by 8 bases, with 13 bases between the two germline ends. Per the germline V gene, CDR1 is MNHEY and CDR2 is SVGAGI. The CDR3 is made up of 12 amino acids.